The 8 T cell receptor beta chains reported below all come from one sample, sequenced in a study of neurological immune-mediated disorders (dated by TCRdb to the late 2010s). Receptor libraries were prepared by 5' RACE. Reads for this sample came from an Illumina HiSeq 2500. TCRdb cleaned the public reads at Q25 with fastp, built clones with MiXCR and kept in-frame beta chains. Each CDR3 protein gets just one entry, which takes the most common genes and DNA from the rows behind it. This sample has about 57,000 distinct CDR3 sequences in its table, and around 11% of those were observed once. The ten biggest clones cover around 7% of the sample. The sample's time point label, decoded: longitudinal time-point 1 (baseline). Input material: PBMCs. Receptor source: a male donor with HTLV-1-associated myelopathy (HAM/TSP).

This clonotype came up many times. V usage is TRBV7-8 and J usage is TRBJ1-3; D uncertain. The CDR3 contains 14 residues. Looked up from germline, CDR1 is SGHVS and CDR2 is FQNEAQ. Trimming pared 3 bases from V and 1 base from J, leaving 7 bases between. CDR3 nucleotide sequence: TGTGCCAGCAGCTTGGGAGTTTCTGGAAACACCATATATTTT. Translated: CASSLGVSGNTIYF.

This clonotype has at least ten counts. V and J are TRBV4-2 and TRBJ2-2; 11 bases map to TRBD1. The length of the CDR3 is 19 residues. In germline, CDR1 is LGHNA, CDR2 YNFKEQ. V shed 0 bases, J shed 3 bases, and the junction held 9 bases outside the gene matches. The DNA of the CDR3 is TGTGCCAGCAGCCAAGATGGGACAGGGGGTATCAGTGACACCGGGGAGCTGTTTTTT. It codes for CASSQDGTGGISDTGELFF.

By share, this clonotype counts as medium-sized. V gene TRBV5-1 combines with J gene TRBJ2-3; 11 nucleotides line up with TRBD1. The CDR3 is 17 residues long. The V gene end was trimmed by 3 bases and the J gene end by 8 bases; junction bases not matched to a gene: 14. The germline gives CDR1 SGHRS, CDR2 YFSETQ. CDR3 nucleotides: TGCGCCAGCAGCTCCCGGGCCCCGGGACAGGGGGTTTCTACGCAGTATTTT. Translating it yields CASSSRAPGQGVSTQYF.

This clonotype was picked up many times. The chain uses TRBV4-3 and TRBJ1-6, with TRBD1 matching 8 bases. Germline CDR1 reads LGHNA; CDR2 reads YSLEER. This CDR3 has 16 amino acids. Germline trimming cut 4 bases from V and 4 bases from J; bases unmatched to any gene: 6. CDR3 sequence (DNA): TGCGCCAGCAGCCTCACCGACAGGGGATATAATTCACCCCTCCACTTT. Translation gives CASSLTDRGYNSPLHF.

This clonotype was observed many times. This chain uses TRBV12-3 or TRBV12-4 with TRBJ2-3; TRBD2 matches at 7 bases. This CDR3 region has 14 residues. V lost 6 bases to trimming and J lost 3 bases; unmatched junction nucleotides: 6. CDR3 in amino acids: CASSREEETDTQYF. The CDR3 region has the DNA TGTGCCAGCAGCCGGGAGGAGGAGACAGATACGCAGTATTTT.

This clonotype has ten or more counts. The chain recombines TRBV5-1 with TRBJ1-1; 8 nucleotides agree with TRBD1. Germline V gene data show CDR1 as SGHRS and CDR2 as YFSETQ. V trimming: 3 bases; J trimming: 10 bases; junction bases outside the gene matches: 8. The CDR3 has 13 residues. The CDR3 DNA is TGCGCCAGCAGCTGGGCAGGGGGCGACGGAGCTTTCTTT. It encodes CASSWAGGDGAFF.

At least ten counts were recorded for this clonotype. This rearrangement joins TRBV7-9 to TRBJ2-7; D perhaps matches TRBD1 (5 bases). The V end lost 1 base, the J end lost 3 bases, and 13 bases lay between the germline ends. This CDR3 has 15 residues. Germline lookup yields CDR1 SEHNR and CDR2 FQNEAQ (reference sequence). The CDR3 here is CASSLGSRVSYEQYF. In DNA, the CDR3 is TGTGCCAGCAGCTTAGGATCCAGGGTGAGCTACGAGCAGTACTTC.

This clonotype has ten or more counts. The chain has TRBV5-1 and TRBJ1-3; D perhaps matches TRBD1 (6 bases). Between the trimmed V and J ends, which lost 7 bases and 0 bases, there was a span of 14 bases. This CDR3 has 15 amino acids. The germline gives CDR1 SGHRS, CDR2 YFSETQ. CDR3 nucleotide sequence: TGCGCCAGCCGATTGGACAGACTCTCTGGAAACACCATATATTTT. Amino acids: CASRLDRLSGNTIYF. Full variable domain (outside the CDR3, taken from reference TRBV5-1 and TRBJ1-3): KAGVTQTPRYLIKTRGQQVTLSCSPISGHRSVSWYQQTPGQGLQFLFEYFSETQRNKGNFPGRFSGRQFSNSRSEMNVSTLELGDSALYLCASRLDRLSGNTIYFGEGSWLTVV.